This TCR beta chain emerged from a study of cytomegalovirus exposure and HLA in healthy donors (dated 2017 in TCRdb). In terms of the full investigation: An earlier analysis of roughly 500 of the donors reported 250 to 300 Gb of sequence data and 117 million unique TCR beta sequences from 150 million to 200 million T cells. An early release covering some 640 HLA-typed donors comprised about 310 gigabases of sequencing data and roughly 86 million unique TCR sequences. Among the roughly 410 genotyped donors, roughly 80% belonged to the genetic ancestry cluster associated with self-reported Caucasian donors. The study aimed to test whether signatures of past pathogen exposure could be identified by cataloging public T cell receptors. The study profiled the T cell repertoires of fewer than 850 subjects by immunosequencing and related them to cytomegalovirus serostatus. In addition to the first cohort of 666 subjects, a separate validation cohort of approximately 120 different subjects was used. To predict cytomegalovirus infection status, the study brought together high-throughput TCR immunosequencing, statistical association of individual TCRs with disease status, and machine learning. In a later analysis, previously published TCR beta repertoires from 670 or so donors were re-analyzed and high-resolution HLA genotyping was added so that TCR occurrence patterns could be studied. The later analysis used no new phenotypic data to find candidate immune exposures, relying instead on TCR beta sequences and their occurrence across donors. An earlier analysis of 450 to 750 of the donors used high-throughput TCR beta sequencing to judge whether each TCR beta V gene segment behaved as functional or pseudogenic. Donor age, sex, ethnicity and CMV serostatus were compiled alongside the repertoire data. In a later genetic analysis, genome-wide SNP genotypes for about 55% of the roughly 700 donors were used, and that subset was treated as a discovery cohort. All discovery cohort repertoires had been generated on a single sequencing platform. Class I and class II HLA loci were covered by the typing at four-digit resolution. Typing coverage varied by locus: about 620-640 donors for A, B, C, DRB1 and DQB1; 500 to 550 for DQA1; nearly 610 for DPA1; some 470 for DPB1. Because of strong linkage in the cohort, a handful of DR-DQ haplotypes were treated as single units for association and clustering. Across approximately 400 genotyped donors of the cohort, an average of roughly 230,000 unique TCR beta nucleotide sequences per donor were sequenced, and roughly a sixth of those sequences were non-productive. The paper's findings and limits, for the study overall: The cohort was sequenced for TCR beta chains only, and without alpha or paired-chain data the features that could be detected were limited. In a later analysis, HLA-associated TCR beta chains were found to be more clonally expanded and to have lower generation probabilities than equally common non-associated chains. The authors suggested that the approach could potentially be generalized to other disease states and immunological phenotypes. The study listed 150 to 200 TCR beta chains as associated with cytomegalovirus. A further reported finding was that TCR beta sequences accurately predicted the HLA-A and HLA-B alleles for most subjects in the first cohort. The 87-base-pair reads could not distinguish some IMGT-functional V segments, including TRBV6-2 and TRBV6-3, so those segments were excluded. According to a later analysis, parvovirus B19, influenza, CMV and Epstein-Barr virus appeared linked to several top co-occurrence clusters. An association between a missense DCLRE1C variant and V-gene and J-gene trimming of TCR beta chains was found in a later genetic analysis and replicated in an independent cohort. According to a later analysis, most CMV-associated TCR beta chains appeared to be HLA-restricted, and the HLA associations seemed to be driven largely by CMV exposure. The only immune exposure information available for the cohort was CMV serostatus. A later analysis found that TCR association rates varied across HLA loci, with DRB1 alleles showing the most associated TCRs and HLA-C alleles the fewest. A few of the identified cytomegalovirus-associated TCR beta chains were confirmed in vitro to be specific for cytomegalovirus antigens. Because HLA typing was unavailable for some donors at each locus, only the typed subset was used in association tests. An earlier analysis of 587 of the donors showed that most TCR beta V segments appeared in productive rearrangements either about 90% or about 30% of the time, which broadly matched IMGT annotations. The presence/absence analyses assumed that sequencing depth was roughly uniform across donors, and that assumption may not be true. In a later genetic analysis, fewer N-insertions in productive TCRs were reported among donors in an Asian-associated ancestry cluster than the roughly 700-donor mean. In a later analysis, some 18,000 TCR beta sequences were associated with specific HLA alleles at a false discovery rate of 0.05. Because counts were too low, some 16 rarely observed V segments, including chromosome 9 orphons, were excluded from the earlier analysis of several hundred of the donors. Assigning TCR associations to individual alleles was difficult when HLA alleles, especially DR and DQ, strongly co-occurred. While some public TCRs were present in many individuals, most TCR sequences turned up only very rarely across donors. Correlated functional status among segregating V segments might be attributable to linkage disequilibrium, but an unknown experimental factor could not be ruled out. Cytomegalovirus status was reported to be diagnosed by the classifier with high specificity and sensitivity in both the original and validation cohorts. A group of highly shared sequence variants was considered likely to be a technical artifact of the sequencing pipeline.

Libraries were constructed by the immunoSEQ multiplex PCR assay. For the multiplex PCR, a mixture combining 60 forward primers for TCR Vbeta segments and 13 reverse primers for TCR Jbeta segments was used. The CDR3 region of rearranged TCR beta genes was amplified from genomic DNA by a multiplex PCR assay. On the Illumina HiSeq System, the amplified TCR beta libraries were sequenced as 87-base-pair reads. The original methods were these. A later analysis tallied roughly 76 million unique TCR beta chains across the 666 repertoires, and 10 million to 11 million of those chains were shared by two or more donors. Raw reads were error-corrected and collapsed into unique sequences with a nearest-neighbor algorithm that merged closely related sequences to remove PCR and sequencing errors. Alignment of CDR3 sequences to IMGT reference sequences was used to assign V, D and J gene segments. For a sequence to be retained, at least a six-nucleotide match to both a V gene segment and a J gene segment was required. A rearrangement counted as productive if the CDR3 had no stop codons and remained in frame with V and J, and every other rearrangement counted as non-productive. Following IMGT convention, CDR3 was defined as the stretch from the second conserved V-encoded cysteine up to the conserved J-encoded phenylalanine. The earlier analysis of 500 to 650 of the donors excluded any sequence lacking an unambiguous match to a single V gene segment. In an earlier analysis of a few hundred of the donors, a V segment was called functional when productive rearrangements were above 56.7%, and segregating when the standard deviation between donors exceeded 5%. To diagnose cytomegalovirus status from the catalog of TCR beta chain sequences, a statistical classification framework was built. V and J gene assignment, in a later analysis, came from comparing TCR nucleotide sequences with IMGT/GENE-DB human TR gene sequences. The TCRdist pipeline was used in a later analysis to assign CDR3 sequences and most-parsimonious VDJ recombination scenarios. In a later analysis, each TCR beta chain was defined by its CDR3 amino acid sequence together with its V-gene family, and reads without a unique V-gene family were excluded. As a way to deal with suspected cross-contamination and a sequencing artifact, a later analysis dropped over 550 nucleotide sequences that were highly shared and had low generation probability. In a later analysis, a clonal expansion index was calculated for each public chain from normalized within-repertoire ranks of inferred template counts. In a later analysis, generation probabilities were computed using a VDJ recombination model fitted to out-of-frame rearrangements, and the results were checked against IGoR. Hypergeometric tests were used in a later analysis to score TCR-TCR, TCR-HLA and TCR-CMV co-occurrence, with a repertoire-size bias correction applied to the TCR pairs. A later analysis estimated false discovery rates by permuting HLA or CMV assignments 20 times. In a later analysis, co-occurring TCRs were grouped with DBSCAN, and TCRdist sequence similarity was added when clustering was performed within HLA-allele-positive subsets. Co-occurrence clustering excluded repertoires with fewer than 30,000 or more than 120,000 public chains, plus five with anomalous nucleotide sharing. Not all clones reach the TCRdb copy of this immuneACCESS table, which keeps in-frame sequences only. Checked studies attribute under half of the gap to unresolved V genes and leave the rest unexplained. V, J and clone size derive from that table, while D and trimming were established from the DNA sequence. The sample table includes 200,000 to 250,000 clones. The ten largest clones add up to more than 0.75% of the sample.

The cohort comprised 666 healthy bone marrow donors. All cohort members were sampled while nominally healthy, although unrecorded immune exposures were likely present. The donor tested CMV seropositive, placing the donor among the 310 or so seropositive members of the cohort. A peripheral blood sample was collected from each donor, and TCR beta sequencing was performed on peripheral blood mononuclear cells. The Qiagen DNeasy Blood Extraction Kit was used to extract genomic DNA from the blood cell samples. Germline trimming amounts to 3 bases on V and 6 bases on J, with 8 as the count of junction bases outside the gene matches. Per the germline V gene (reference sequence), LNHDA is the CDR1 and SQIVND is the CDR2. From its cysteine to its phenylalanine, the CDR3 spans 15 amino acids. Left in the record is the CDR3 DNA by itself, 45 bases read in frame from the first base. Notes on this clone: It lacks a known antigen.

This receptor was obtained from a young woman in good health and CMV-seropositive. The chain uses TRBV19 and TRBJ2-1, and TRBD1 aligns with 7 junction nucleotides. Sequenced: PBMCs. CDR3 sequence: CASSIRGGPFNEQFF. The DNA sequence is TGTGCCAGTAGTATTCGAGGGGGCCCCTTCAATGAGCAGTTCTTC.